This record covers a single T cell receptor beta chain. The V end was cut by 5 bases, the J end by 3 bases, with 16 bases between. Germline V gives CDR1 SEHNR, CDR2 FQNEAQ (reference sequence). This CDR3 is 16 amino acids long. PCR primers comprised 60 Vbeta and 13 Jbeta primers. Produced via immunoSEQ multiplex PCR; TCRdb's table is partial and in-frame only. The sample consists of roughly 140,000 clones, over 60% of them appearing once. These data belong to a study of cytomegalovirus exposure and HLA in healthy donors. V gene TRBV7-9 combines with J gene TRBJ2-2, with D possibly TRBD2 on 5 matching bases. The source of this sequence is a woman between 25 and 40 years old in good health and CMV-seropositive. Material: PBMCs. CDR3 DNA: TGTGCCAGCAGCATCGGACTGTTCACGTACACCGGGGAGCTGTTTTTT. This codes for CASSIGLFTYTGELFF.